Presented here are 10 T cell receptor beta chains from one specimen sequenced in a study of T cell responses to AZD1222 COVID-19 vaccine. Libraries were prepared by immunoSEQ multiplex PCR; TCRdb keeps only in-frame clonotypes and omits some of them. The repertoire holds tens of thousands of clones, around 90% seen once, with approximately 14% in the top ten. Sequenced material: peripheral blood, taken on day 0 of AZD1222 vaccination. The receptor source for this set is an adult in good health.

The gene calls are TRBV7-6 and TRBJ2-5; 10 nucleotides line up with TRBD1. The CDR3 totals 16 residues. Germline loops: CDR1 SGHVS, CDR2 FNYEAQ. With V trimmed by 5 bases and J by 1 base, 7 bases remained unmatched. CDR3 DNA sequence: TGTGCCAGCAGCAAATGGGGACAGGGGCGCCAAGAGACCCAGTACTTC. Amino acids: CASSKWGQGRQETQYF.

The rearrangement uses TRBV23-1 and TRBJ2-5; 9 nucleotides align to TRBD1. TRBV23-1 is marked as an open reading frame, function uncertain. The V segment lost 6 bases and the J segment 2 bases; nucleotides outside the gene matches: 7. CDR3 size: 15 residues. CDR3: CASRQGALIQETQYF. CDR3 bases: TGCGCCAGCAGACAGGGGGCCCTGATACAAGAGACCCAGTACTTC.

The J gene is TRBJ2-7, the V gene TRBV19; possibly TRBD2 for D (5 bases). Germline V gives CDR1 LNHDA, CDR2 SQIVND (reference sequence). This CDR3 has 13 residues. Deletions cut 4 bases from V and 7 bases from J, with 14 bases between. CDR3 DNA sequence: TGTGCCAGTAGTACCTTTCGTGGGAGTGAGCAGTACTTC. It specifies CASSTFRGSEQYF.

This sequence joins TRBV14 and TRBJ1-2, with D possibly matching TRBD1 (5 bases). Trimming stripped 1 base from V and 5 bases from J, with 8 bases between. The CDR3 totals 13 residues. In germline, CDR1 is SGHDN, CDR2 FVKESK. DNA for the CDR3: TGTGCCAGCAGCCAAGTCCGGGGGTATGGCTACACCTTC. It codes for CASSQVRGYGYTF.

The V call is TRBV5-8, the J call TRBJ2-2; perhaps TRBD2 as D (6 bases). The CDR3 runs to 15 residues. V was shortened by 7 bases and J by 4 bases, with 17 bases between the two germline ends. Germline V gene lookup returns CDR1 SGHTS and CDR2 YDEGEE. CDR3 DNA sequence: TGTGCCAGCTCAAGGCGGAGGGATCCCACCGGGGAGCTGTTTTTT. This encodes CASSRRRDPTGELFF.

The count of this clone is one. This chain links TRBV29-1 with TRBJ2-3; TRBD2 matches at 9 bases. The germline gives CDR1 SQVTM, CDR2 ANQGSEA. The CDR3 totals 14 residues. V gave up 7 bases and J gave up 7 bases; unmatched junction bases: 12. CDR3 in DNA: TGCAGCGCCGAAAGAGCGGGAGGCCACAATACGCAGTATTTT. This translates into CSAERAGGHNTQYF.

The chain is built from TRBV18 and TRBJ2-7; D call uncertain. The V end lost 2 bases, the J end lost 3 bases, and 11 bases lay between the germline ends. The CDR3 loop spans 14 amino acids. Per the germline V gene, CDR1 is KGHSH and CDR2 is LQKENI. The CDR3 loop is CASSPTRYLYEQYF. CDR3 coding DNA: TGTGCCAGCTCACCAACTCGTTACCTCTACGAGCAGTACTTC.

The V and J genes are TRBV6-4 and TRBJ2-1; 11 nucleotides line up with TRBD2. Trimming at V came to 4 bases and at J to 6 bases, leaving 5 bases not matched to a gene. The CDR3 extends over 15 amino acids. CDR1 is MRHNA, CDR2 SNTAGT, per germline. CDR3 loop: CASSATSGSGNEQFF. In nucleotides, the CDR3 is TGTGCCAGCAGTGCCACTAGCGGGAGTGGCAATGAGCAGTTCTTC.

DNA of the CDR3: TGTGCCAGCAGCTTAATAGCAGGAAACACTGAAGCTTTCTTT. Protein: CASSLIAGNTEAFF. The chain combines TRBV11-3 with TRBJ1-1, with D hard to call. Germline CDR1 is SGHNT and CDR2 is YENEEA. V was shortened by 2 bases and J by 2 bases, with 9 bases between the two germline ends. This CDR3 region has 14 residues.

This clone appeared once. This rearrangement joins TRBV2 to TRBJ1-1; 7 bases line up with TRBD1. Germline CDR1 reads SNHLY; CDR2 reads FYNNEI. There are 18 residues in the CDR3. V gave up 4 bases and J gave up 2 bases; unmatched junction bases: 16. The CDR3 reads CASSGPRPGTALNTEAFF. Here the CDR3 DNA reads TGTGCCAGCAGTGGACCTCGTCCCGGGACAGCGCTCAACACTGAAGCTTTCTTT.